These 29 T cell receptor beta chains were sequenced from one sample in a study of early T cells in non-severe SARS-CoV-2 infection. Each CDR3 protein gets one entry after TCRdb re-called the 5' RACE reads with MiXCR. The table lists some 98,000 distinct CDR3 sequences, more than 9.5% of them singletons, with approximately 5% in the top ten. Sequencing was done on a sample of whole blood. Every receptor here comes from an adult who was a healthcare worker with PCR-confirmed SARS-CoV-2 infection or an uninfected control (not recorded which).

This clonotype was seen only a few times. The chain is built from TRBV7-9 and TRBJ2-2; 12 nucleotides align to TRBD1. After removal of 5 bases from V and 3 bases from J, the junction contained 7 bases not matched to a gene. The germline CDR1 and CDR2 sequences are SEHNR and FQNEAQ (reference sequence). The CDR3 consists of 17 residues. The CDR3 nucleotides read TGTGCCAGCAGCAAACCGGGACAGGGGGCTTACACCGGGGAGCTGTTTTTT. It encodes CASSKPGQGAYTGELFF.

This clonotype was counted a few times. The rearrangement links TRBV9 to TRBJ1-2, with D tentatively TRBD1 (5 bases). Trimming took off 3 bases at V and 1 base at J, with 7 bases between the two ends. The CDR3 length is 13 residues. Germline CDR1 and CDR2: SGDLS and YYNGEE. CDR3 region: CASSAGHNYGYTF. CDR3 nucleotide sequence: TGTGCCAGCAGCGCCGGACATAACTATGGCTACACCTTC.

This clonotype showed up many times. The chain links TRBV2 to TRBJ2-1, with D possibly TRBD1 on 6 matching bases. V was pared by 6 bases and J by 7 bases, with 10 bases between. The CDR3 extends over 12 amino acids. CDR1 and CDR2 from the germline V gene are SNHLY and FYNNEI. The chain's CDR3 is CASRDRGNEQFF. In nucleotides, the CDR3 is TGTGCCAGCAGGGACAGAGGGAATGAGCAGTTCTTC.

V is TRBV7-6 and J is TRBJ1-5; TRBD1 agrees at 8 bases. The V gene end was trimmed by 1 base and the J gene end by 7 bases; junction bases not matched to a gene: 9. Germline loops: CDR1 SGHVS, CDR2 FNYEAQ. This CDR3 is 16 amino acids long. In DNA form, the CDR3 reads TGTGCCAGCAGCTTAGATAGGACAGGGTCCGGCCAGCCCCAGCATTTT. As protein: CASSLDRTGSGQPQHF.

The chain recombines TRBV28 with TRBJ1-2, with unresolved D. V lost 4 bases and J lost 4, with 10 bases in between. The CDR3 spans 13 residues. Per germline, CDR1 MDHEN and CDR2 SYDVKM. CDR3 region: CASSYRGIYGYTF. CDR3 DNA: TGTGCCAGCAGTTATCGGGGTATCTATGGCTACACCTTC.

The sample holds a few counts of this clonotype. This chain links TRBV20-1 with TRBJ1-1, with 9 positions matching TRBD1. Germline V gives CDR1 DFQATT, CDR2 SNEGSKA (reference sequence). V shed 3 bases and J 4 bases; nucleotides not matched to a gene: 6. The CDR3 contains 14 residues. CDR3 loop: CSASGLTGGTEAFF. DNA of the CDR3: TGCAGTGCTAGTGGGTTGACAGGGGGCACTGAAGCTTTCTTT.

The table lists this clonotype with a few counts. The chain carries TRBV20-1 and TRBJ2-7, with D uncertain. Trimming stripped 0 bases from V and 8 bases from J, with 14 bases between. The CDR3 consists of 13 residues. The germline gives CDR1 DFQATT, CDR2 SNEGSKA (reference sequence). The CDR3 nucleotides are TGCAGTGCTAGAGAGGTCAGGAGTCGTAAGCAGTACTTC. It translates to CSAREVRSRKQYF.

There are many counts of this clonotype. The chain carries TRBV2 and TRBJ2-5; 7 positions agree with TRBD1. The germline gives CDR1 SNHLY, CDR2 FYNNEI. The CDR3 totals 13 residues. J lost 6 bases, V lost 11 bases, and 12 bases had no gene match. This CDR3 reads CAGQDSDPQTQYF. In DNA, the CDR3 is TGTGCCGGACAGGACTCAGACCCGCAGACCCAGTACTTC.

This clonotype was seen a handful of times. The V and J genes are TRBV12-3 or TRBV12-4 and TRBJ2-2; a weak D match, TRBD1 (5 bases). The ends were cut back, 1 base at V and 4 bases at J, with 7 bases in the middle. This CDR3 comprises 14 residues. CDR3 nucleotide sequence: TGTGCCAGCAGTTTAGACAGGCCCACCGGGGAGCTGTTTTTT. Translated, it gives CASSLDRPTGELFF.

This clonotype has a handful of counts. The DNA of the CDR3 is TGTGCCAGCAGTTACTCGAGGACGGTCTTGAACACTGAAGCTTTCTTT. Protein product: CASSYSRTVLNTEAFF. The chain uses TRBV6-2 or TRBV6-3 and TRBJ1-1; no clear D. CDR1 and CDR2 (germline): MNHEY, SVGEGT. The CDR3 totals 16 residues. V lost 0 bases and J lost 0, with 11 bases in between.

Many counts were recorded for this clonotype. This chain connects TRBV5-1 to TRBJ2-5; no firm D call. The CDR3 sequence is 15 residues long. V lost 0 bases and J lost 0, with 9 bases in between. Germline V lookup: CDR1 SGHRS, CDR2 YFSETQ. CDR3 in amino acids: CASSLGGLYQETQYF. CDR3 in DNA: TGCGCCAGCAGCTTGGGCGGTTTGTACCAAGAGACCCAGTACTTC.

This clonotype was counted ten times or more. This chain links TRBV6-4 with TRBJ2-6; D not certain. The CDR3 is made up of 13 amino acids. CDR1 MRHNA and CDR2 SNTAGT come from the germline V gene. The V and J ends lost 3 bases and 1 base respectively, with 1 base between them. In DNA form, the CDR3 reads TGTGCCAGCAGTGATTCTGGGGCCAACGTCCTGACTTTC. It specifies CASSDSGANVLTF.

The chain employs TRBV7-2 and TRBJ2-6; 7 nucleotides match TRBD1. The germline gives CDR1 SGHTA, CDR2 FQGNSA. V trimming: 5 bases; J trimming: 0 bases; junction bases outside the gene matches: 7. The CDR3 spans 17 residues. CDR3 DNA sequence: TGTGCCAGCAGCAGACAGGGATTGGTCTCTGGGGCCAACGTCCTGACTTTC. Protein: CASSRQGLVSGANVLTF.

This clonotype was counted a few times. The chain links TRBV5-1 to TRBJ1-6; D is ambiguous. Germline values: CDR1 SGHRS, CDR2 YFSETQ. V was clipped by 4 bases and J by 0 bases, with 14 bases between them. This CDR3 is 17 amino acids long. The CDR3 sequence: CASSNGLTSSYNSPLHF. CDR3 bases: TGCGCCAGCAGCAACGGACTGACGAGCTCCTATAATTCACCCCTCCACTTT.

This clonotype showed up many times. J is TRBJ2-5 and V is TRBV29-1, with 7 bases lining up with TRBD2. V was clipped by 5 bases and J by 4 bases; unmatched bases: 13. Germline CDR1 is SQVTM and CDR2 is ANQGSEA. The CDR3 has 15 residues. The CDR3: CSVRRGTDNRETQYF. The CDR3 bases are TGCAGCGTTCGGCGGGGGACCGACAATCGAGAGACCCAGTACTTC.

The chain links TRBV27 to TRBJ1-1; weak D call: TRBD1 (6 bases). The V gene's germline CDR1 is MNHEY and CDR2 SMNVEV (reference sequence). The CDR3 is 13 residues long. The V end was cut by 1 base, the J end by 11 bases, with 14 bases between. The CDR3 DNA reads TGTGCCAGCAGTTTATTTCCGGGGGCAGGGGCTTTCTTT. This sequence encodes CASSLFPGAGAFF.

This clonotype was detected only a few times. The CDR3 sequence is CSAAKRWSSYNEQFF. Here the CDR3 DNA reads TGCAGTGCCGCTAAGCGGTGGAGCTCCTACAATGAGCAGTTCTTC. The chain joins TRBV20-1 to TRBJ2-1, with D maybe TRBD2 (5 bases). The CDR3 is 15 residues long. Germline V gives CDR1 DFQATT, CDR2 SNEGSKA (reference sequence). With 6 bases removed from V and 0 bases from J, the gap between germline ends came to 15 bases.

This clonotype was detected many times. V is TRBV29-1 and J is TRBJ2-7; D not certain. This CDR3 contains 15 residues. Germline V CDR1 and CDR2: SQVTM, ANQGSEA. Deletions cut 5 bases from V and 3 bases from J, with 20 bases between. The CDR3: CSVKLRGSSSYEQYF. CDR3 in DNA: TGCAGCGTTAAGCTTCGCGGATCATCGAGCTACGAGCAGTACTTC.

The table lists this clonotype with a few counts. This chain uses TRBV20-1 with TRBJ1-6; TRBD1 matches at 8 bases. The germline V gene has CDR1 DFQATT and CDR2 SNEGSKA (reference sequence). The CDR3 covers 13 residues. The V and J ends lost 4 bases and 9 bases, in that order; junction bases with no gene match: 5. CDR3 residues: CSAKRQGTSPLHF. CDR3 DNA: TGCAGTGCTAAAAGACAGGGGACTTCACCCCTCCACTTT.

The J gene is TRBJ1-5, the V gene TRBV20-1, with D maybe TRBD1 (6 bases). This CDR3 comprises 15 residues. The V gene's germline CDR1 is DFQATT and CDR2 SNEGSKA (reference sequence). V was shortened by 3 bases and J by 0 bases, with 12 bases between the two germline ends. The DNA of the CDR3 is TGCAGTGCTAGCAGAGGACAGACTAGCAATCAGCCCCAGCATTTT. It translates to CSASRGQTSNQPQHF.

This clonotype has ten or more counts. The CDR3, as DNA: TGTGCCAGCAGTTACTTTAACACCGGGGAGCTGTTTTTT. It encodes CASSYFNTGELFF. V and J are TRBV6-5 and TRBJ2-2; D remains ambiguous. Per the germline V gene, CDR1 is MNHEY and CDR2 is SVGAGI. With 1 base removed from V and 2 bases from J, the gap between germline ends came to 2 bases. CDR3 length: 13 amino acids.

The chain combines TRBV7-8 with TRBJ2-3, with TRBD2 matching 8 bases. The CDR3 spans 16 residues. Trimming at V came to 0 bases and at J to 11 bases, leaving 13 bases not matched to a gene. Per the germline V gene, CDR1 is SGHVS and CDR2 is FQNEAQ. The DNA of the CDR3 is TGTGCCAGCAGCTTAGCGCGGGCGGGGGGATCCCTTGAGCAGTATTTT. Protein product: CASSLARAGGSLEQYF.

This clonotype occurred a few times. The rearrangement joins TRBV27 to TRBJ2-3; possible D gene TRBD1, 6 bases. The V and J ends lost 5 bases and 3 bases respectively, with 12 bases between them. Germline CDR1 and CDR2: MNHEY and SMNVEV (reference sequence). This CDR3 is 14 amino acids long. The CDR3 nucleotides are TGTGCCAGCAGTGGCCGGGACATAACAGATACGCAGTATTTT. This translates into CASSGRDITDTQYF.

The chain uses TRBV5-6 and TRBJ1-1; TRBD1 aligns across 7 bases. The V gene end was trimmed by 0 bases and the J gene end by 6 bases; junction bases not matched to a gene: 2. This CDR3 has 13 amino acids. Germline CDR1 SGHDT, CDR2 YYEEEE. Here the CDR3 reads CASSLEGTAEAFF. Written as DNA, the CDR3 is TGTGCCAGCAGCTTGGAAGGGACAGCTGAAGCTTTCTTT.

This clonotype was recorded at least ten times. This chain uses TRBV29-1 with TRBJ2-2; D is perhaps TRBD2 (6 bases). Germline V gives CDR1 SQVTM, CDR2 ANQGSEA. The CDR3 is 15 amino acids. Trimming shortened V by 6 bases and J by 0 bases, and 14 bases separated the two germline ends. The CDR3 region has the DNA TGCAGCGTCGAATCGTGGGACTCGAACACCGGGGAGCTGTTTTTT. Translation gives CSVESWDSNTGELFF.

In this sample, this clonotype turned up a few times. The chain has TRBV3-1 and TRBJ1-1; D unresolved. The germline V gene encodes CDR1 LGHDT and CDR2 YNNKEL (reference sequence). The V end was cut by 1 base, the J end by 6 bases, with 21 bases between. The CDR3 loop spans 17 amino acids. Here the CDR3 DNA reads TGTGCCAGCAGCCAAGTTAAGAAGGAACGTTCGAGGTCTGAAGCTTTCTTT. This gives the protein CASSQVKKERSRSEAFF. Supplemented by reference TRBV3-1 and TRBJ1-1, the full variable domain reads DTAVSQTPKYLVTQMGNDKSIKCEQNLGHDTMYWYKQDSKKFLKIMFSYNNKELIINETVPNRFSPKSPDKAHLNLHINSLELGDSAVYFCASSQVKKERSRSEAFFGQGTRLTVV.

This clonotype has ten or more counts. The chain recombines TRBV18 with TRBJ1-5; 10 bases are shared with TRBD1. V gave up 3 bases and J gave up 1 base; unmatched junction bases: 3. The CDR3 has 16 amino acids. The germline CDR1 and CDR2 sequences are KGHSH and LQKENI. The CDR3 DNA is TGTGCCAGCTCACCCGGACAGGGGGGAAGCAATCAGCCCCAGCATTTT. Translation: CASSPGQGGSNQPQHF.

The chain has TRBV7-9 and TRBJ2-5; no firm D call. Trimming shortened V by 5 bases and J by 1 base, and 14 bases separated the two germline ends. The CDR3 spans 15 residues. Looked up from germline, CDR1 is SEHNR and CDR2 is FQNEAQ (reference sequence). CDR3 nucleotide sequence: TGTGCCAGCAGCCCAACCCTCGACTCCCAAGAGACCCAGTACTTC. Protein product: CASSPTLDSQETQYF.

The V gene is TRBV6-1, the J gene TRBJ2-1; the D gene is possibly TRBD2 (6 bases). CDR1 and CDR2 (germline): MNHNS, SASEGT. The length of the CDR3 is 16 residues. V was clipped by 2 bases and J by 4 bases, with 15 bases between them. In DNA form, the CDR3 reads TGTGCCAGCAGTGAACGGAGGGTTGTGTCGTACAATGAGCAGTTCTTC. Translating gives CASSERRVVSYNEQFF.